This T cell receptor beta chain was identified during a study of blood T cell repertoires in COVID-19 (dated by TCRdb to 2020 to 2021). At the level of the whole study: Collaborator samples came from the United States, Italy and Spain and covered acute and convalescent phases of COVID-19. The samples were drawn from two sources: the first 160 participants of the ongoing ImmuneRACE study, and 1,254 subjects contributed by 6 global collaborators. Where available, HLA class I and class II types were taken from metadata supplied by the sample provider and were not determined by assay-based typing. Deeply sampled blood TCRbeta repertoires from subjects exposed to, actively infected with, or recovered from COVID-19 were included in the dataset. Sample metadata almost always included a de-identified subject ID, COVID-19 status, age in years and sex. A freely available public database, intended as a resource for researchers studying the immune response to SARS-CoV-2, is where the repertoires were released. The prospective study material was composed of cDNA or gDNA derived from T cells, B-cell-depleted T cells, or PBMCs.

TCRbeta CDR3 regions were amplified from genomic DNA by means of the immunoSEQ Assay, a bias-controlled multiplex PCR. The original methods were these. The number of nucleated cells in each sample was estimated by amplification of reference gene primers within the assay. Sequence reads were collapsed and filtered to measure the absolute abundance of every unique TCRbeta CDR3 rearrangement. For each sample, productive Simpson clonality was calculated by taking the square root of Simpson's diversity index across productive rearrangements. TCRdb took over this immuneACCESS table, retaining in-frame rearrangements with V and J assigned. Such tables are incomplete; in checked studies, under half of the missing clones stem from an unresolved V gene, and the remainder is unexplained. The V and J calls and the clone size are those of that table, but D and trimming were determined from the DNA. The sample data list about 71,000 clones, and roughly 80% of these were observed just once. The ten most abundant clones make up 28% of the sample.

The CDR3, cysteine through phenylalanine, is 12 amino acids long. Just the 36-base CDR3 DNA is kept, in frame starting at base 1. The germline ends are 6 bases apart after V is trimmed by 6 bases and J by 0 bases. The germline V gene provides CDR1 KGHSH and CDR2 LQKENI. As to this clone: The antigen this receptor binds is unknown. The input lacks base qualities; no much larger clone sits a single base away.

Broader findings and caveats from the paper: The quantity of clinical and demographic metadata differed by source and by participant and was supplied without curation.

Collaborating institutions collected whole blood in K2EDTA tubes following their own protocols. For TCRbeta analysis, collaborators shipped samples as frozen whole blood, isolated PBMCs, or DNA extracted from either of those sample types. The sequenced sample was peripheral blood. The sequence was obtained from a man in his 70s with acute or convalescent COVID-19. This chain joins TRBV18 to TRBJ2-7; TRBD1 is a weak D gene call, 5 bases matching. The CDR3 amino acid sequence is: CASSTVSYEQYF. At the DNA level, the sequence is TGTGCCAGCTCGACAGTCTCCTACGAGCAGTACTTC. The CDR3, completed at both ends by the reference TRBV18 and TRBJ2-7 genes, gives the full variable domain NAGVMQNPRHLVRRRGQEARLRCSPMKGHSHVYWYRQLPEEGLKFMVYLQKENIIDESGMPKERFSAEFPKEGPSILRIQQVVRGDSAAYFCASSTVSYEQYFGPGTRLTVT.